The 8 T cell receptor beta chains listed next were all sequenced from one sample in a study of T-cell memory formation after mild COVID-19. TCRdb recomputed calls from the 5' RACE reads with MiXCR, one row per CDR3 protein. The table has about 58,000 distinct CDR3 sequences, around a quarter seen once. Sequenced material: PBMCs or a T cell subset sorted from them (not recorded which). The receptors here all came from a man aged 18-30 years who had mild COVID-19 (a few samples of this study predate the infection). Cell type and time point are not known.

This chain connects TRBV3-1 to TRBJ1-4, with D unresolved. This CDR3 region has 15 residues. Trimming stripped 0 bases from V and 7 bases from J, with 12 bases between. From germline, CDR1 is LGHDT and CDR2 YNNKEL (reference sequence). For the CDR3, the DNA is TGTGCCAGCAGCCAAGATTCGCAGGATACTGAAAAACTGTTTTTT. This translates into CASSQDSQDTEKLFF.

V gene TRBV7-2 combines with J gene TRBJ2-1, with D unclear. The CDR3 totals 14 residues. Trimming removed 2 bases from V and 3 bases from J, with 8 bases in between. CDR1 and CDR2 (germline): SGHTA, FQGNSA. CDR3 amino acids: CASSLRTFYNEQFF. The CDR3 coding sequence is TGTGCCAGCAGCTTACGTACCTTCTACAATGAGCAGTTCTTC.

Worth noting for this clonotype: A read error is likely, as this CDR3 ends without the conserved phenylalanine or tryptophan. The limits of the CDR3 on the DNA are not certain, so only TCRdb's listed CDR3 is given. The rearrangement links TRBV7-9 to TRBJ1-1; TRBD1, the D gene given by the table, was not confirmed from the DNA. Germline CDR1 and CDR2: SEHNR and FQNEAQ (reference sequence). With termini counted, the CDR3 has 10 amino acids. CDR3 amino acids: CASSTTRVPP.

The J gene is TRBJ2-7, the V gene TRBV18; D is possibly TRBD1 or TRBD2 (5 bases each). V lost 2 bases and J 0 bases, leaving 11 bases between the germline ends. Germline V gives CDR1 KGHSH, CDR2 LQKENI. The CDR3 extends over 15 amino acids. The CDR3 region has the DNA TGTGCCAGCTCACCATCGGCAGGGAGCTCCTACGAGCAGTACTTC. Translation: CASSPSAGSSYEQYF.

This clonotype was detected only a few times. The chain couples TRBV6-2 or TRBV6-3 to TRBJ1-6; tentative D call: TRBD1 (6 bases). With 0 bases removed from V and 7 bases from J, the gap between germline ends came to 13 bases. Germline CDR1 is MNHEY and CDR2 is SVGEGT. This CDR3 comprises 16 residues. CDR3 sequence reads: CASSYSPGGANSPLHF. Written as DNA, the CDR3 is TGTGCCAGCAGTTACTCTCCGGGGGGCGCAAATTCACCCCTCCACTTT.

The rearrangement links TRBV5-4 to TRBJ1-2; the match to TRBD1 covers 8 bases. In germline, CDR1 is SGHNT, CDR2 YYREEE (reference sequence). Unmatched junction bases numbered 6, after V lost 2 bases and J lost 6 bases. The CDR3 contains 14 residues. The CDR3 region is CASSLKWTGNGYTF. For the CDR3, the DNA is TGTGCCAGCAGCTTAAAGTGGACAGGGAATGGCTACACCTTC.

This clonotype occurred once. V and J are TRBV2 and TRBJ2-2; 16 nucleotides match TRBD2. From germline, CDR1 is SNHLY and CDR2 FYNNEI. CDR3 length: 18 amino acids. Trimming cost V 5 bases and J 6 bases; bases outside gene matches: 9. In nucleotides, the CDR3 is TGTGCCAGCAGTACAAATCCCGGGACTAGCGGGGGGGCCGGGGAGCTGTTTTTT. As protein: CASSTNPGTSGGAGELFF.

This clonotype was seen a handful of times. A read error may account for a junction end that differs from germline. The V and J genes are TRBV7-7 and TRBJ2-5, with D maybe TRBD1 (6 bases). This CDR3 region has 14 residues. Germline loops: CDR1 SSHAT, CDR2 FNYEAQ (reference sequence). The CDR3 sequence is CASSLVPGEETQYF. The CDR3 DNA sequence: TGTGCTAGCAGCTTAGTTCCAGGGGAAGAGACCCAGTACTTC. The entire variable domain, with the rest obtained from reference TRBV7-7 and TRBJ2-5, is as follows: GAGVSQSPRYKVTKRGQDVTLRCDPISSHATLYWYQQALGQGPEFLTYFNYEAQPDKSGLPSDRFSAERPEGSISTLTIQRTEQRDSAMYRCASSLVPGEETQYFGPGTRLLVL.